This T cell receptor (beta chain) is drawn from a study of regulatory T cells in long-lasting Graves disease. Study summary: Graves' patients with a new diagnosis had received antithyroid drugs under 3 months.

This clonotype was detected many times. The germline V gene has CDR1 GTSNPN and CDR2 SVGIG (reference sequence). V gave up 0 bases and J gave up 6 bases, with 8 bases separating them. This CDR3 is 13 amino acids long. Arm-PCR of CDR3 regions and iRepertoire HTBI primers were the basis on which TCR beta libraries were built. One entry per CDR3 protein results from TCRdb running MiXCR on the multiplex PCR reads. In the table there are approximately 400,000 distinct CDR3 sequences, under 15% of which are singletons. Time point: newly diagnosed GD, antithyroid drugs for less than 3 months. Preparation of the TCR library used RNA extracted from PBMCs. The same specimen was also included in a second study, on T cells in Graves' hyperthyroidism and ophthalmopathy. From that report: Patients showing uncontrolled infection, other autoimmune disease, pregnancy or lactation were ineligible. The diagnoses drew upon clinical symptoms, serum thyroxine and TRAb, thyroid ultrasound and orbital computed tomography.

The chain employs TRBV30 and TRBJ2-2; D not certain. The receptor was derived from a woman aged 30 to 39 with Graves disease. This material consisted of peripheral blood mononuclear cells (PBMCs), taken at new diagnosis, from a patient treated with antithyroid drugs. The CDR3 here is CAWSVWVPGELFF. As DNA, the CDR3 is TGTGCCTGGAGTGTCTGGGTCCCCGGGGAGCTGTTTTTT.